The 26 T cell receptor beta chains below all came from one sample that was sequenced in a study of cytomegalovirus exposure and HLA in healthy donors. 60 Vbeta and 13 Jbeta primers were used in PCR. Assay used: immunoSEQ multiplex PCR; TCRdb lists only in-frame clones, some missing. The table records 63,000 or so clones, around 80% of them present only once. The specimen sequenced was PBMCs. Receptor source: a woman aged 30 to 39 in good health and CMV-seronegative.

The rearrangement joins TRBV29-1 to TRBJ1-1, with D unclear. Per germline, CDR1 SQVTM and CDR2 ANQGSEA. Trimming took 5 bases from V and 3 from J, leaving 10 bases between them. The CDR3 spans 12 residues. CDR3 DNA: TGCAGCGTTTCCCTGGGCTACACTGAAGCTTTCTTT. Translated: CSVSLGYTEAFF.

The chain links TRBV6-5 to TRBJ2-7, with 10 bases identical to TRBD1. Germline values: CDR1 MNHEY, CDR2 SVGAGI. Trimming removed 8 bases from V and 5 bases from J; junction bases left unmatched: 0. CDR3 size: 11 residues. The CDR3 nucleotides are TGTGCCAGCGGACAGGGGGACGAGCAGTACTTC. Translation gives CASGQGDEQYF.

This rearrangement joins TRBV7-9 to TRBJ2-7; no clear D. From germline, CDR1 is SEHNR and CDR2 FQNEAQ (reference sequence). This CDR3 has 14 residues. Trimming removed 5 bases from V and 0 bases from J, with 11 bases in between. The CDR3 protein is CASSPRGYSYEQYF. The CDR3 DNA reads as TGTGCCAGCAGCCCGAGAGGCTACTCCTACGAGCAGTACTTC.

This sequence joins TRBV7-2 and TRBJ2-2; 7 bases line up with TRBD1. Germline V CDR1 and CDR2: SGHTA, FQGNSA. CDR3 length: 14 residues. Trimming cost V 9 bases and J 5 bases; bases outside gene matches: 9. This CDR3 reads CARKDRDGTGELFF. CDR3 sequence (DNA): TGTGCCAGGAAAGACAGGGATGGTACCGGGGAGCTGTTTTTT.

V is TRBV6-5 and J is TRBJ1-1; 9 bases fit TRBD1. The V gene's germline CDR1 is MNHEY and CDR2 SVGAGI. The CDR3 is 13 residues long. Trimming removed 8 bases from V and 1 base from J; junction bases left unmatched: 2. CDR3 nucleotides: TGTGCCAGCGGACAGGGGAGGAACACTGAAGCTTTCTTT. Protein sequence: CASGQGRNTEAFF.

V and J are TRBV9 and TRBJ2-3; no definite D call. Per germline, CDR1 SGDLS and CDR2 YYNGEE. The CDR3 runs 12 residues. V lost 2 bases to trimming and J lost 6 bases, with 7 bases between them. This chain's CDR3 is CASSVFPDTQYF. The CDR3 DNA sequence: TGTGCCAGCAGCGTTTTCCCGGATACGCAGTATTTT.

CDR3 sequence (DNA): TGCGCCAGCAGTGATCCGGGGATGAACAATGAGCAGTTCTTC. The encoded protein is CASSDPGMNNEQFF. The J gene is TRBJ2-1, the V gene TRBV10-1, with D tentatively TRBD2 (5 bases). Trimming cost V 3 bases and J 5 bases, with 11 bases left between them. The germline CDR1 and CDR2 sequences are WNHNN and SYGVQD (reference sequence). This CDR3 region has 14 residues.

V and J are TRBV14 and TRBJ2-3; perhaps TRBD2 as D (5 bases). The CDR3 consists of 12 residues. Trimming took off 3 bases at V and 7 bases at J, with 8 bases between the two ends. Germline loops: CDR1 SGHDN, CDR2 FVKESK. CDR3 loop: CASSQTGYTQYF. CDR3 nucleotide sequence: TGTGCCAGCAGCCAGACGGGGTATACGCAGTATTTT.

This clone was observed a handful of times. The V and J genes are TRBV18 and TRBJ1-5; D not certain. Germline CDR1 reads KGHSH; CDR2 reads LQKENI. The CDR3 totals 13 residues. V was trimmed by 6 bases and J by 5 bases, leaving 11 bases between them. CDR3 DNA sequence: TGTGCCAGCTCGCAGGCCTCCCATCAGCCCCAGCATTTT. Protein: CASSQASHQPQHF. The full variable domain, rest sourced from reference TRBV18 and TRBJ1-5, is NAGVMQNPRHLVRRRGQEARLRCSPMKGHSHVYWYRQLPEEGLKFMVYLQKENIIDESGMPKERFSAEFPKEGPSILRIQQVVRGDSAAYFCASSQASHQPQHFGDGTRLSIL.

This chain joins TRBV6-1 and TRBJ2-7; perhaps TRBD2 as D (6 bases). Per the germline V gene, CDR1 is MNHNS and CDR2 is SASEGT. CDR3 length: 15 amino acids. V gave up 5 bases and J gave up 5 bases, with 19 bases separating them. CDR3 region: CASSNTGTGWDEQYF. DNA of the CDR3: TGTGCCAGCAGTAACACCGGGACTGGGTGGGACGAGCAGTACTTC.

The CDR3 bases are TGTGCCAGCAGGGACTCTGGGGGCCACTATGGCTACACCTTC. Translating it yields CASRDSGGHYGYTF. J is TRBJ1-2 and V is TRBV6-6; D might be TRBD1 (6 bases). The CDR3 sequence is 14 residues long. Germline lookup yields CDR1 MNHNY and CDR2 SVGAGI (reference sequence). Trimming left V 6 bases short and J 3 bases short, with 14 bases between.

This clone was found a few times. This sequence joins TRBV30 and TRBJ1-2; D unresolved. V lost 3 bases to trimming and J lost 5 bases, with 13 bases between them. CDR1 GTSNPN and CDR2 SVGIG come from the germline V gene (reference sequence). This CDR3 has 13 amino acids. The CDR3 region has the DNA TGTGCCTGGAGCGAGATGGGCCTATATGGCTACACCTTC. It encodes CAWSEMGLYGYTF.

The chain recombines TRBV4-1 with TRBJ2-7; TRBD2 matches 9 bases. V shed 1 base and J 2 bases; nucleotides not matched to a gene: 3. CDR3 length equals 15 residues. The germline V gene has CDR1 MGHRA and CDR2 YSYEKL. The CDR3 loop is CASSQARLAAYEQYF. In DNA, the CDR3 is TGCGCCAGCAGCCAAGCCAGACTAGCGGCCTACGAGCAGTACTTC.

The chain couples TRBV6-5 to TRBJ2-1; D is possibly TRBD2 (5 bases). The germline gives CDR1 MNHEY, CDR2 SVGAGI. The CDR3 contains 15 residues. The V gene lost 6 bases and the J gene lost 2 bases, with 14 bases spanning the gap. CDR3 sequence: CASSGGLDPYNEQFF. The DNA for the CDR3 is TGTGCCAGCAGCGGTGGACTGGACCCCTACAATGAGCAGTTCTTC.

The CDR3 region is CACGDLNNSPLHF. DNA for the CDR3: TGTGCCTGCGGTGACTTGAATAATTCACCCCTCCACTTT. The gene calls are TRBV30 and TRBJ1-6; D ambiguous. The CDR3 has 13 residues. With 6 bases removed from V and 5 bases from J, the gap between germline ends came to 11 bases. The V gene's germline CDR1 is GTSNPN and CDR2 SVGIG (reference sequence).

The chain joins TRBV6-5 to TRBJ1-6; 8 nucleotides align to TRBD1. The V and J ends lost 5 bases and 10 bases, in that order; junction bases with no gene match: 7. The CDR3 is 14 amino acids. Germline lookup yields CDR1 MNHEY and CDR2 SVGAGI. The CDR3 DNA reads TGTGCCAGCAGTCTAGACAGGGGAAGGTCACCCCTCCACTTT. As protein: CASSLDRGRSPLHF.

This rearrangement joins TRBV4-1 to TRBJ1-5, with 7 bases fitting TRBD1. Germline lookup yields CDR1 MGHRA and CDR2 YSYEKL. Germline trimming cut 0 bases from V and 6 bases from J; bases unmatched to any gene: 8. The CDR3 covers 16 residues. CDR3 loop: CASSQESGGGSQPQHF. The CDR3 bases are TGCGCCAGCAGCCAAGAATCAGGGGGAGGTAGTCAGCCCCAGCATTTT.

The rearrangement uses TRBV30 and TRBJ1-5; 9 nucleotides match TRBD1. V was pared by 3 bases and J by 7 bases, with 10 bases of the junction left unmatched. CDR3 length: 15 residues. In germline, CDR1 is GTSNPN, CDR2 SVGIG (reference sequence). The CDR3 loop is CAWSIGTGIGQPQHF. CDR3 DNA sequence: TGTGCCTGGAGCATCGGGACAGGGATAGGGCAGCCCCAGCATTTT.

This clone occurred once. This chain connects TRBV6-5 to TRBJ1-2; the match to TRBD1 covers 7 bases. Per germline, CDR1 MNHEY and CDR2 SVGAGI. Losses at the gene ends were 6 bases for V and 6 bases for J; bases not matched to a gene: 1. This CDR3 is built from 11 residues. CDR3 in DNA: TGTGCCAGCAGCGACAGGGATGGCTACACCTTC. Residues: CASSDRDGYTF.

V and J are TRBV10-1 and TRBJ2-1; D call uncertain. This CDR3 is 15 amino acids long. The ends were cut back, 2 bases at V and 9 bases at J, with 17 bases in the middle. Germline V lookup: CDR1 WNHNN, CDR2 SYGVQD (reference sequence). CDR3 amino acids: CASSERTLTTSEQFF. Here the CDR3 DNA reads TGCGCCAGCAGTGAGCGAACGTTAACGACAAGTGAGCAGTTCTTC.

CDR3 amino acids: CASSPPSSQGAYEQYF. CDR3 sequence (DNA): TGCGCCAGCAGCCCTCCAAGTTCACAGGGGGCCTACGAGCAGTACTTC. The chain employs TRBV4-1 and TRBJ2-7; 8 bases are a match to TRBD1. V was pared by 4 bases and J by 2 bases, with 10 bases of the junction left unmatched. The CDR3 is made up of 16 amino acids. The germline CDR1 and CDR2 sequences are MGHRA and YSYEKL.

The chain's CDR3 is CAWSVSVRAYEQYF. In DNA, the CDR3 is TGTGCCTGGAGTGTTTCAGTCAGGGCCTACGAGCAGTACTTC. The V call is TRBV30, the J call TRBJ2-7, with a possible D match to TRBD1 (5 bases). Trimming shortened V by 0 bases and J by 2 bases, and 11 bases separated the two germline ends. This CDR3 has 14 residues. CDR1 GTSNPN and CDR2 SVGIG come from the germline V gene (reference sequence).

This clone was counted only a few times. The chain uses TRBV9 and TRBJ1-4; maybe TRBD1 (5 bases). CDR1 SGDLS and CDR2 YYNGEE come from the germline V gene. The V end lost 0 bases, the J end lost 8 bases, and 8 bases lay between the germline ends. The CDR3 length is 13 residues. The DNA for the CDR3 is TGTGCCAGCAGCGTAGCGACAGACGAAAAACTGTTTTTT. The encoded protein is CASSVATDEKLFF. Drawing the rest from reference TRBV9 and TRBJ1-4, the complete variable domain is DSGVTQTPKHLITATGQRVTLRCSPRSGDLSVYWYQQSLDQGLQFLIQYYNGEERAKGNILERFSAQQFPDLHSELNLSSLELGDSALYFCASSVATDEKLFFGSGTQLSVL.

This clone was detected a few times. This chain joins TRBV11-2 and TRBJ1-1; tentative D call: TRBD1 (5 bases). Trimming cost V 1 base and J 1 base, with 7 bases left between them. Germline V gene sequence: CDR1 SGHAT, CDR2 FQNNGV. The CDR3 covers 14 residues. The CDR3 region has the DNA TGTGCCAGCAGCTTAGTCGGGGGGAACACTGAAGCTTTCTTT. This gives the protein CASSLVGGNTEAFF.

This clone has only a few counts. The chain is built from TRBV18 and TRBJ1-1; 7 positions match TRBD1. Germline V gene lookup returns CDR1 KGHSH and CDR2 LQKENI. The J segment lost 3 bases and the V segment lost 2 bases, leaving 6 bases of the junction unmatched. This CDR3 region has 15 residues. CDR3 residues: CASSPKQGMDTEAFF. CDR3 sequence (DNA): TGTGCCAGCTCACCAAAACAGGGGATGGACACTGAAGCTTTCTTT.

In DNA form, the CDR3 reads TGCGCCAGCGGAGCCGGGACAGGGAATGAAAAACTGTTTTTT. This encodes CASGAGTGNEKLFF. The chain is built from TRBV10-2 and TRBJ1-4; 9 nucleotides match TRBD1. V trimming: 8 bases; J trimming: 5 bases; junction bases outside the gene matches: 6. The CDR3 sequence is 14 residues long. Germline V CDR1 and CDR2: WSHSY, SAAADI.